The source of this T cell receptor beta chain is a study of vaccination and CD4 T cells after COVID-19. Study background: Each participant was administered two doses of a vaccine, which was either BNT162b2 or mRNA-1273. A CEFX pool, an HIV-1 Nef pool, or else no peptide went into the control cultures.

CD4+ T cells that had been cultured provided DNA sequenced with the Oncomine TCR Beta short-read assay. MiXCR was run by TCRdb on the PCR reads, yielding one entry per CDR3 protein. The table lists about 17,000 distinct CDR3 sequences, over 50% of them singletons. The germline gives CDR1 SGHVS, CDR2 FNYEAQ. The CDR3 loop spans 16 amino acids. V was shortened by 5 bases and J by 0 bases, with 13 bases between the two germline ends. Points on this clonotype: Its antigen is undetermined.

Described treatment: 10-day PBMC culture with coronavirus spike peptide pools or control peptides (ViraFEST assay). ViraFEST used peptide pools to expand antigen-specific T cells, then sequenced TCRs. The chain uses TRBV7-6 and TRBJ2-2; no clear D. Sample: CD4+ T cells from blood, cultured in vitro. The receptor was isolated from a human donor who had recovered from COVID-19. CDR3 DNA: TGTGCCAGCAGCAAACACTTACCGTCGAACACCGGGGAGCTGTTTTTT. It codes for CASSKHLPSNTGELFF.